The clone carrying this T cell receptor beta chain was recorded once. This record comes from a study of blood T cell repertoires in COVID-19. Study context: Sites across the United States, Italy and Spain contributed samples from acute and convalescent COVID-19.

Assay: immunoSEQ multiplex PCR; the TCRdb copy retains only in-frame clones and omits some. The data contain more than 200,000 clones, 70% to 90% of them singletons. Those who participated ranged in age from about 18 to 95 years and resided in approximately 26 US areas. Before being deemed recovered, Cohort 3 donors had two negative PCRs, clearance, or symptom resolution. V lost 0 bases to trimming and J lost 6 bases; unmatched junction nucleotides: 8. The CDR3 loop spans 16 amino acids. Germline CDR1 GTSNPN, CDR2 SVGIG (reference sequence). The source material was PBMCs or T cells enriched from blood (not recorded which). The source is a woman aged 45-65 years who had recovered from COVID-19. The chain uses TRBV30 and TRBJ2-2; TRBD2 matches at 9 bases. CDR3 coding DNA: TGTGCCTGGAGTGTAGGGAGGAGCGGGAGGTCCGGGGAGCTGTTTTTT. Protein sequence: CAWSVGRSGRSGELFF.